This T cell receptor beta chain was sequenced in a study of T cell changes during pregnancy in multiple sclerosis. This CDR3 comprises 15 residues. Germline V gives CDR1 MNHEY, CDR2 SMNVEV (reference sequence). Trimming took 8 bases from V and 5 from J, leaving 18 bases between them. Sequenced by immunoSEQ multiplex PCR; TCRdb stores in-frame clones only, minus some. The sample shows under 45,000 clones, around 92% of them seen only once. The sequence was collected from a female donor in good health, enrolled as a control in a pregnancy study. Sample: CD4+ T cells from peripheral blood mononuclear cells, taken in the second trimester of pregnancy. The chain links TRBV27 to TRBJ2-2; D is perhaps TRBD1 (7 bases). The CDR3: CASGRQGGRTGELFF. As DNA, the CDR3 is TGTGCCAGCGGTCGACAGGGAGGAAGGACCGGGGAGCTGTTTTTT.